The source of this TCR beta chain is a study of blood T cell repertoires in COVID-19. Study summary: The study drew acute and convalescent COVID-19 samples from the United States, Italy and Spain. PBMCs, B-cell-depleted T cells, or T cells provided the cDNA or gDNA that made up the material.

Germline CDR1 MNHEY, CDR2 SVGEGT. The CDR3 totals 17 residues. V dropped 0 bases and J dropped 3; count of bases not matched to a gene: 7. In the source study's methods: Amplification with reference gene primers provided the estimates of nucleated cell counts. The data were produced by immunoSEQ multiplex PCR, yet TCRdb's version contains in-frame clones alone and is incomplete. That table furnishes V, J and clone size, whereas the DNA furnished D and trimming. The sample consists of roughly 150,000 clones, 80% of them appearing once. This TCR was sampled from a man aged 55 to 70 with acute or convalescent COVID-19. The chain combines TRBV6-2 or TRBV6-3 with TRBJ2-1, with 8 nucleotides matching TRBD2. The sequencing sample was made of peripheral blood. The CDR3: CASSYSNIAGIYNEQFF. The CDR3, as DNA: TGTGCCAGCAGTTACTCGAATATAGCGGGGATCTACAATGAGCAGTTCTTC.